A selection of T cell receptor beta chains follows, all from one sample in a study of T cell changes during pregnancy in multiple sclerosis. The table came from immunoSEQ multiplex PCR; TCRdb's copy has only in-frame clones and leaves some out. The sample has around 68,000 clones, around 90% seen once. The sequencing used CD4+ T cells from peripheral blood mononuclear cells, collected before pregnancy. All receptors come from a female donor with multiple sclerosis, enrolled in a pregnancy study. Each CDR3 is given without its conserved first and last residue. A clone size is listed for some rows: how often the clone was seen (once, few, many), or a class if it is expanded.

>TRBV6-5|NA|TRBJ1-3
ASRSVNTIY
>TRBV4-1|few|TRBJ1-5
ASSRTDRDNQPQH
>TRBV12-5|NA|TRBJ2-7
ASGPPTGLGSYEQY
>TRBV5-1|NA|TRBJ2-3
ASSPGTVADTQY
>TRBV6-1|NA|TRBJ2-1
ASSELRGLYNEQF
>TRBV9|NA|TRBJ2-3
ASSVEGAHSTDTQY
>TRBV10-3|NA|TRBJ1-2
AIRGGESYGYT
>TRBV5-6|once|TRBJ1-1
ASSLRDREAF
>TRBV6-5|once|TRBJ2-7
ASSRIGTGYHEQY
>TRBV19|NA|TRBJ1-5
ASTGTGGSQPQH
>TRBV11-2|NA|TRBJ2-7
ASSLGGGAYEQY
>TRBV29-1|NA|TRBJ2-7
SGGTGFYEQY
>TRBV19|once|TRBJ2-7
ASSPPGTGEREQY
>TRBV5-6|NA|TRBJ2-7
ASSFWRNDYEQY
>TRBV7-2|NA|TRBJ2-3
ASSLGQPSGTQY
>TRBV15|NA|TRBJ2-5
ATSRAATDYEETQY
>TRBV5-6|NA|TRBJ2-7
ASSRGDRAIGEQY
>TRBV6-6|NA|TRBJ1-4
ASSYGEAFNEKLF
>TRBV2|once|TRBJ2-1
ASRGTGRNEQF
>TRBV6-1|NA|TRBJ1-1
ASSEQPGDEAF
>TRBV18|NA|TRBJ2-6
ASSPVGAATFSGANVLT
>TRBV6-6|NA|TRBJ2-3
ASRVGGGQDTQY
>TRBV11-3|NA|TRBJ2-3
ASSSGHHRTDTQY
>TRBV5-1|NA|TRBJ2-3
ASSSEDTQY
>TRBV7-6|NA|TRBJ2-3
ASSRRGAGGPGDTQY
>TRBV7-2|NA|TRBJ2-2
ASRLTSGDTGELF
>TRBV9|NA|TRBJ2-3
ASSVSLAAPTDTQY
>TRBV5-1|NA|TRBJ2-1
ASSAAGRQGLNEQF
>TRBV6-5|NA|TRBJ2-2
ASRKGRTSTGELF
>TRBV13|NA|TRBJ2-1
ASSLSVNNEQF
>TRBV21-1|NA|TRBJ1-1
ASSKPTGENTEAF
>TRBV5-4|NA|TRBJ2-2
ASVDRNTGELF
>TRBV7-3|NA|TRBJ2-1
ASSFGPSGTGSYNEQF
>TRBV15|NA|TRBJ2-7
ATSVPQGYEQY
>TRBV30|NA|TRBJ1-2
AWSRGGHGYT
>TRBV28|NA|TRBJ2-7
ATGTGLYEQY
>TRBV9|NA|TRBJ1-2
ASSTGRSNYGYT
>TRBV6-5|NA|TRBJ1-6
ASRLDRGGSPLH
>TRBV5-4|NA|TRBJ2-7
ASSSPGTSGGYEQY
>TRBV7-8|NA|TRBJ1-4
ASSFGRTGGVGDEKLF
>TRBV28|NA|TRBJ1-5
ASSFGTRGNQPQH
>TRBV6-5|NA|TRBJ2-1
ASSPGNEQF
>TRBV30|NA|TRBJ2-3
AWKRVTDTQY
>TRBV7-9|NA|TRBJ1-1
ASRKGATEAF
>TRBV28|once|TRBJ2-1
ASSLAGLGRARSYNEQF
>TRBV9|NA|TRBJ2-1
ASSVRGDRDNEQF
>TRBV19|once|TRBJ2-3
ASSETGALTDTQY
>TRBV10-3|NA|TRBJ1-4
AIKTGLEEKLF
>TRBV6-5|NA|TRBJ2-7
ASRRLDSYEQY
>TRBV20-1|NA|TRBJ1-1
SARRSAGF
>TRBV7-2|NA|TRBJ1-2
ASSLYSQGIPSYGYT
>TRBV7-9|NA|TRBJ2-1
ASSPPDWDEQF
>TRBV5-6|NA|TRBJ1-2
ASSLELGGGLGYT